Listed here is a single T cell receptor beta chain. Its cognate antigen is unknown. The sample belongs to a study of T cell responses to AZD1222 COVID-19 vaccine. Study-wide background: Both about-4-week and about-12-week second-dose recipients were combined. Study-wide results and limits: There were vaccine-associated CD4 TCRs across spike, dominant at 160-218 and 743-854. Repertoires were obtained only post-peak T cell response.

Sequenced by immunoSEQ multiplex PCR; TCRdb stores in-frame clones only, minus some. The sample has roughly 110,000 clones; roughly 90% are singletons. This receptor was identified in an adult in good health. Sequenced material: peripheral blood, taken on day 0 of AZD1222 vaccination.

CDR3 in DNA: TGCGCCAGCAGCCTGACAGGGAAGGCTAGCGGGGACGAGCAGTACTTC. Residues: CASSLTGKASGDEQYF. The chain links TRBV5-1 to TRBJ2-7; 9 bases are a match to TRBD2. CDR1 and CDR2 (germline): SGHRS, YFSETQ. The trim removed 4 bases at V and 5 bases at J, leaving 13 bases unmatched. This CDR3 is built from 16 residues.